Presented here are 30 T cell receptor beta chains from one specimen sequenced in a study of glioma-infiltrating T cells after dendritic cell vaccination. This table comes from immunoSEQ multiplex PCR, and its TCRdb copy is limited to in-frame clones, with some not included. The table records approximately 90,000 clones, more than 75% of them present only once. Sample: blood, taken before dendritic cell vaccination. These receptor sequences come from a human donor with glioblastoma.

This clone has more than one count but fewer than ten. J is TRBJ1-2 and V is TRBV11-3, with D possibly TRBD1 on 6 matching bases. Trimming stripped 6 bases from V and 4 bases from J, with 24 bases between. Germline V CDR1 and CDR2: SGHNT, YENEEA. This CDR3 is built from 17 residues. CDR3 residues: CASSGGVGGVPLYGYTF. The CDR3 DNA is TGTGCCAGCAGTGGGGGCGTTGGAGGAGTGCCCCTCTATGGCTACACCTTC. Variable domain in full (rest from reference TRBV11-3 and TRBJ1-2): EAGVVQSPRYKIIEKKQPVAFWCNPISGHNTLYWYLQNLGQGPELLIRYENEEAVDDSQLPKDRFSAERLKGVDSTLKIQPAELGDSAVYLCASSGGVGGVPLYGYTFGSGTRLTVV.

This chain joins TRBV4-1 and TRBJ2-2; 7 bases are shared with TRBD1. Trimming at V came to 2 bases and at J to 1 base, leaving 4 bases not matched to a gene. Germline V lookup: CDR1 MGHRA, CDR2 YSYEKL. The CDR3 loop spans 16 amino acids. The CDR3 here is CASSQSQGRNTGELFF. The CDR3 bases are TGCGCCAGCAGCCAATCACAGGGGAGGAACACCGGGGAGCTGTTTTTT.

The V gene is TRBV19, the J gene TRBJ1-4, with D hard to call. This CDR3 is 15 amino acids long. The germline V gene encodes CDR1 LNHDA and CDR2 SQIVND (reference sequence). Deletions cut 3 bases from V and 3 bases from J, with 11 bases between. In DNA, the CDR3 is TGTGCCAGTAGTATCCTTGGGCTATCTAATGAAAAACTGTTTTTT. It specifies CASSILGLSNEKLFF.

A few counts support this clone. This sequence joins TRBV14 and TRBJ2-1, with D possibly TRBD1 on 6 matching bases. The germline V and J ends were trimmed by 6 bases and 6 bases, with 15 bases remaining between them. The germline V gene has CDR1 SGHDN and CDR2 FVKESK. The CDR3 runs to 14 residues. CDR3 in amino acids: CASSTGTIGNEQFF. The CDR3 nucleotides are TGTGCCAGCAGTACCGGGACAATCGGCAATGAGCAGTTCTTC.

The V call is TRBV20-1, the J call TRBJ2-2; maybe TRBD2 (5 bases). This CDR3 region has 11 residues. V was shortened by 6 bases and J by 5 bases, with 7 bases between the two germline ends. Germline CDR1 is DFQATT and CDR2 is SNEGSKA (reference sequence). CDR3 sequence: CSALETGELFF. CDR3 sequence (DNA): TGCAGTGCACTAGAAACCGGGGAGCTGTTTTTT.

The chain links TRBV2 to TRBJ1-1; D is possibly TRBD1 (5 bases). Trimming left V 7 bases short and J 1 base short, with 13 bases between. This CDR3 contains 14 residues. The V gene's germline CDR1 is SNHLY and CDR2 FYNNEI. CDR3 loop: CASTDPTANTEAFF. The CDR3 coding sequence is TGTGCCAGCACCGACCCGACAGCGAACACTGAAGCTTTCTTT.

The chain is built from TRBV5-1 and TRBJ2-5, with a weak D call TRBD1 (6 bases). The CDR3 consists of 15 residues. The ends were cut back, 4 bases at V and 0 bases at J, with 13 bases in the middle. In germline, CDR1 is SGHRS, CDR2 YFSETQ. The CDR3 DNA sequence: TGCGCCAGCAGCCTAGTAGGACAGAACCAAGAGACCCAGTACTTC. Encoded protein: CASSLVGQNQETQYF. The full variable domain, with the rest looked up from reference TRBV5-1 and TRBJ2-5, is KAGVTQTPRYLIKTRGQQVTLSCSPISGHRSVSWYQQTPGQGLQFLFEYFSETQRNKGNFPGRFSGRQFSNSRSEMNVSTLELGDSALYLCASSLVGQNQETQYFGPGTRLLVL.

The chain uses TRBV4-2 and TRBJ1-3; D is uncertain. The CDR3 consists of 18 residues. Trimming left V 1 base short and J 2 bases short, with 18 bases between. Germline V gene data show CDR1 as LGHNA and CDR2 as YNFKEQ. The DNA for the CDR3 is TGTGCCAGCAGCCAAGTGGGCGGGCCCCGCGTGGCTGGAAACACCATATATTTT. This encodes CASSQVGGPRVAGNTIYF.

This chain uses TRBV7-9 with TRBJ2-7, with D unresolved. The CDR3 contains 13 residues. Trimming removed 1 base from V and 3 bases from J, with 7 bases in between. Germline V gene sequence: CDR1 SEHNR, CDR2 FQNEAQ (reference sequence). DNA of the CDR3: TGTGCCAGCAGCTTAGGTCACTTCTACGAGCAGTACTTC. Protein: CASSLGHFYEQYF. Complete variable domain (other parts from reference TRBV7-9 and TRBJ2-7): DTGVSQNPRHKITKRGQNVTFRCDPISEHNRLYWYRQTLGQGPEFLTYFQNEAQLEKSRLLSDRFSAERPKGSFSTLEIQRTEQGDSAMYLCASSLGHFYEQYFGPGTRLTVT.

V usage is TRBV5-6 and J usage is TRBJ1-4; 9 positions agree with TRBD1. With 6 bases clipped from V and 8 bases from J, the junction kept 5 bases outside the gene matches. Germline V gene data show CDR1 as SGHDT and CDR2 as YYEEEE. The CDR3 consists of 13 residues. CDR3 in amino acids: CASTDRGNEKLFF. DNA for the CDR3: TGTGCCAGCACGGACAGGGGCAACGAAAAACTGTTTTTT.

This chain joins TRBV5-1 and TRBJ2-1, with TRBD1 identical over 10 bases. This CDR3 spans 17 amino acids. Germline CDR1 and CDR2: SGHRS and YFSETQ. V gave up 2 bases and J gave up 5 bases; unmatched junction bases: 10. DNA for the CDR3: TGCGCCAGCAGCTTAAGACAGGGGGCATCATCTAACAATGAGCAGTTCTTC. Encoded protein: CASSLRQGASSNNEQFF.

This clone was counted a few times. The genes are TRBV10-3 and TRBJ1-6; TRBD1 matches 7 bases. This CDR3 is built from 13 residues. V lost 9 bases and J lost 8; bases outside the gene matches: 7. Per the germline V gene, CDR1 is ENHRY and CDR2 is SYGVKD. The CDR3 spells CAIRQGIDSPLHF. Here the CDR3 DNA reads TGTGCCATAAGACAGGGAATAGATTCACCCCTCCACTTT.

This chain connects TRBV19 to TRBJ1-1, with D unclear. This CDR3 is 13 amino acids long. The germline V gene encodes CDR1 LNHDA and CDR2 SQIVND (reference sequence). Trimming removed 5 bases from V and 1 base from J, with 8 bases in between. The CDR3 loop reads CASSVQENTEAFF. CDR3 in DNA: TGTGCCAGTAGTGTCCAGGAGAACACTGAAGCTTTCTTT.

The V gene is TRBV29-1, the J gene TRBJ2-1; 10 nucleotides match TRBD2. The CDR3 is 14 amino acids. CDR1 and CDR2 from the germline V gene are SQVTM and ANQGSEA. V shed 7 bases, J shed 4 bases, and the junction held 7 bases outside the gene matches. As DNA, the CDR3 is TGCAGCGCCGAAAGCGGGAGGGAATACAATGAGCAGTTCTTC. Encoded protein: CSAESGREYNEQFF.

This chain uses TRBV5-1 with TRBJ2-3; 12 bases are a match to TRBD2. The CDR3 is 16 amino acids. The junction had 6 bases not matched to a gene; V was cut back by 2 bases and J by 5 bases. CDR1 and CDR2 (germline): SGHRS, YFSETQ. The CDR3 spells CASSFGSSGREDTQYF. CDR3 bases: TGCGCCAGCAGCTTCGGATCTAGCGGGAGGGAAGATACGCAGTATTTT.

The CDR3 spells CASSSTGNSGNTIYF. CDR3 sequence (DNA): TGTGCCAGCAGTTCAACGGGGAACTCTGGAAACACCATATATTTT. The chain uses TRBV5-4 and TRBJ1-3; no clear D gene. Germline V gene data show CDR1 as SGHNT and CDR2 as YYREEE (reference sequence). The germline V and J ends were trimmed by 5 bases and 0 bases, with 12 bases remaining between them. CDR3 length: 15 residues.

V usage is TRBV9 and J usage is TRBJ1-2; tentatively, D is TRBD1 (5 bases). The V and J ends lost 3 bases and 4 bases respectively, with 10 bases between them. CDR3 length equals 13 residues. The germline gives CDR1 SGDLS, CDR2 YYNGEE. The CDR3 nucleotides read TGTGCCAGCAGCGGGCCAGACAGCTATGGCTACACCTTC. Amino acids: CASSGPDSYGYTF.

The V call is TRBV5-8, the J call TRBJ1-6, with TRBD1 matching 7 bases. Trimming took 2 bases from V and 8 from J; bases not matched to a gene: 4. This CDR3 has 14 amino acids. Germline V lookup: CDR1 SGHTS, CDR2 YDEGEE. CDR3 in DNA: TGTGCCAGCAGCTTAGGACAGGAGTATTCACCCCTCCACTTT. Its protein product is CASSLGQEYSPLHF.

This clone was counted many times. This sequence joins TRBV2 and TRBJ2-7, with 7 bases lining up with TRBD1. The CDR3 contains 14 residues. V shed 10 bases and J 3 bases; nucleotides not matched to a gene: 12. The germline V gene encodes CDR1 SNHLY and CDR2 FYNNEI. CDR3 amino acids: CAIPRGQTNYEQYF. The CDR3 DNA sequence: TGTGCCATTCCAAGGGGGCAGACAAACTACGAGCAGTACTTC.

The chain couples TRBV7-2 to TRBJ1-2; weak D call: TRBD1 (5 bases). This CDR3 has 13 residues. Germline V gives CDR1 SGHTA, CDR2 FQGNSA. Trimming stripped 5 bases from V and 0 bases from J, with 7 bases between. The CDR3 sequence: CASSRGSNYGYTF. CDR3 DNA sequence: TGTGCCAGCAGCCGGGGGTCTAACTATGGCTACACCTTC.

This clone was detected a few times. This chain joins TRBV6-5 and TRBJ2-2; no firm D call. The CDR3 is 14 amino acids. Germline loops: CDR1 MNHEY, CDR2 SVGAGI. Trimming shortened V by 1 base and J by 0 bases, and 3 bases separated the two germline ends. For the CDR3, the DNA is TGTGCCAGCAGTTACTTCTCGAACACCGGGGAGCTGTTTTTT. Translating gives CASSYFSNTGELFF.

The chain combines TRBV7-8 with TRBJ1-6; 9 bases map to TRBD1. This CDR3 spans 19 amino acids. The germline V gene encodes CDR1 SGHVS and CDR2 FQNEAQ. V shed 5 bases, J shed 7 bases, and the junction held 18 bases outside the gene matches. DNA for the CDR3: TGTGCCAGCAGCCTCTCCCGGACAGGGGTTTCCCCAAGGAATTCACCCCTCCACTTT. It yields the protein CASSLSRTGVSPRNSPLHF.

This clone was observed a single time. The CDR3 DNA reads as TGTGCCAGCAGCCTTTGGGCCAGCTCCTACGAGCAGTACTTC. Translated, it gives CASSLWASSYEQYF. The rearrangement uses TRBV7-2 and TRBJ2-7; D is unclear. CDR1 SGHTA and CDR2 FQGNSA come from the germline V gene. This CDR3 region has 14 residues. The V end lost 5 bases, the J end lost 0 bases, and 11 bases lay between the germline ends.

This chain joins TRBV6-5 and TRBJ2-1, with 9 bases lining up with TRBD2. The ends lost 2 bases at V and 3 bases at J; junction bases unmatched: 2. The CDR3 sequence is 15 residues long. Germline CDR1 and CDR2: MNHEY and SVGAGI. This CDR3 reads CASSYSSGGYNEQFF. The CDR3 DNA follows: TGTGCCAGCAGTTACAGTAGCGGGGGCTACAATGAGCAGTTCTTC.

V is TRBV4-1 and J is TRBJ1-5, with D unclear. CDR1 is MGHRA and CDR2 is YSYEKL in the germline V gene. The germline V and J ends were trimmed by 0 bases and 0 bases, with 3 bases remaining between them. CDR3 length equals 14 residues. The CDR3 DNA reads TGCGCCAGCAGCCAAGATCATAGCAATCAGCCCCAGCATTTT. Protein: CASSQDHSNQPQHF.

The gene calls are TRBV5-8 and TRBJ2-2, with 10 nucleotides matching TRBD2. Germline assignment: CDR1 SGHTS and CDR2 YDEGEE. Unmatched junction bases numbered 3, after V lost 3 bases and J lost 4 bases. This CDR3 spans 15 amino acids. The CDR3 coding sequence is TGTGCCAGCAGCTGGGGACTAGCGAGCACCGGGGAGCTGTTTTTT. The encoded protein is CASSWGLASTGELFF.

V and J are TRBV7-8 and TRBJ1-3; unclear D gene. In germline, CDR1 is SGHVS, CDR2 FQNEAQ. This CDR3 spans 13 amino acids. With 2 bases removed from V and 0 bases from J, the gap between germline ends came to 2 bases. This chain's CDR3 is CASSLRSGNTIYF. CDR3 DNA: TGTGCCAGCAGCTTACGCTCTGGAAACACCATATATTTT.

The gene calls are TRBV15 and TRBJ2-1; a possible D gene is TRBD2 (5 bases). Per germline, CDR1 LNHNV and CDR2 YYDKDF (reference sequence). V lost 1 base, J lost 7 bases, and 20 bases lay in between. This CDR3 is built from 17 residues. This chain's CDR3 is CATSRVYGGRTLNEQFF. The CDR3, as DNA: TGTGCCACCAGCAGAGTGTACGGCGGAAGGACTTTAAATGAGCAGTTCTTC.

This clone was recorded a few times. The J gene is TRBJ1-2, the V gene TRBV2, with a tentative D call TRBD1 (5 bases). V was clipped by 6 bases and J by 14 bases, with 13 bases between them. CDR3 length equals 10 residues. Germline CDR1 SNHLY, CDR2 FYNNEI. CDR3 sequence (DNA): TGTGCCAGCAGGGAATCGACAGTTACCTTC. This gives the protein CASRESTVTF.

The chain has TRBV29-1 and TRBJ2-2; D remains ambiguous. Trimming removed 0 bases from V and 4 bases from J, with 6 bases in between. This CDR3 contains 13 residues. The V gene's germline CDR1 is SQVTM and CDR2 ANQGSEA. The CDR3 region is CSVEERRTGELFF. The CDR3 DNA sequence: TGCAGCGTTGAAGAGAGGCGCACCGGGGAGCTGTTTTTT.